The sample holds a few counts of the clone carrying this T cell receptor (beta chain). The antigen remains unidentified. Additional DNA sequences in this sample encode the identical CDR3. This entry is derived from a study of beta chain features in type 1 diabetes. General study results and limits: PCR might favor shorter templates, equally in patients and controls.

Isolated RNA was reverse transcribed in full, so expressed TCRB transcripts were sequenced. Naive, central memory and regulatory T cell samples averaged about 3.4 million reads. Sequencing was performed with immunoSEQ multiplex PCR; in TCRdb, only in-frame clones are kept and a portion is missing. This table holds some 270,000 clones, 8% found once. Trimming took off 2 bases at V and 5 bases at J, with 6 bases between the two ends. The CDR3 sequence is 12 residues long. Germline CDR1 is SGHTA and CDR2 is FQGNSA. Sequences were obtained from central memory CD4+ T cells from blood. This rearrangement joins TRBV7-2 to TRBJ2-5, with D unresolved. This clonotype was obtained from a woman under 30 in good health. The DNA for the CDR3 is TGTGCCAGCAGCTTAAACCGGGAGACCCAGTACTTC. This translates into CASSLNRETQYF.